This TCR beta chain was found in a study of blood T cell repertoires in COVID-19. Across the study: Acute-phase and convalescent COVID-19 samples originated in the United States, Italy and Spain. Sample material is recorded as cDNA or gDNA derived from T cells, B-cell-depleted T cells, or PBMCs.

Original processing methods: Nucleated cell counts were estimated from reference gene primer amplification. Generated by immunoSEQ multiplex PCR, the TCRdb table keeps only in-frame clones and is missing some. V, J and clone size are taken as reported in that table, and D and trimming were inferred from the DNA itself. The sample lists 95,000 to 150,000 clones, approximately 87% occurring once. This clonotype originated in a woman aged 45-60 years with acute or convalescent COVID-19. The sequenced sample consisted of peripheral blood.

The DNA for the CDR3 is TGTGCCAGCTCACGGGGACAGGAGGAGAAACTGTTTTTT. Protein: CASSRGQEEKLFF. J is TRBJ1-4 and V is TRBV18; 8 nucleotides agree with TRBD1. The CDR3 consists of 13 residues. Trimming took 4 bases from V and 11 from J; bases not matched to a gene: 6. Germline lookup yields CDR1 KGHSH and CDR2 LQKENI.